This T cell receptor beta chain was sequenced during a study of molecular identifiers for immune sequencing clone quantification. Naive CD8 T cells were picked out by sorting for CD8+CD4-CCR7+CD45RA+. The bulk TCR libraries were made with methods described before and with listed TCR primers. TCRdb itself ran the PCR reads through MiXCR, one entry per CDR3 protein. The table has tens of thousands of distinct CDR3 sequences, approximately 18% seen once. This clonotype was counted at least ten times. The TCR originated in a human donor in good health. Some libraries in this study had Jurkat cell RNA spiked in. The material sequenced was naive CD8+ T cells from blood, with Jurkat cell RNA spiked in. Subset reported: FACS-sorted CD8+CD4-CCR7+CD45RA+ naive T cells.

The CDR3 sequence: CASSQLVNNEQFF. The DNA of the CDR3 is TGTGCCAGCAGCCAACTAGTGAACAATGAGCAGTTCTTC. The genes are TRBV7-3 and TRBJ2-1, with D perhaps TRBD2 (5 bases). CDR3 length: 13 residues. V lost 5 bases and J 5 bases, leaving 10 bases between the germline ends. Germline CDR1 is SGHTA and CDR2 is FQGTGA.